This TCR beta chain came from a study of response to subunit inactivated influenza vaccine. Regarding the study as a whole: The authors suggested that few new T cells are recruited per seasonal influenza vaccination.

TCRdb called the RT-PCR reads again in MiXCR, with one record for every CDR3 protein. The data show roughly 760,000 distinct CDR3 sequences, with 21% seen just once and 10% held by the top ten. The sample holds a few counts of this clonotype. The antigen remains unidentified. V gave up 5 bases and J gave up 2 bases, with 13 bases separating them. Per germline, CDR1 SGHTA and CDR2 FQGTGA. This CDR3 spans 15 amino acids. The TCR was taken from a middle-aged man who received an inactivated influenza vaccine. V is TRBV7-3 and J is TRBJ2-1, with D possibly matching TRBD2 (6 bases). Source: PBMCs from blood, taken 5 days after vaccination. CDR3: CASSRGVGPYNEQFF. In DNA, the CDR3 is TGTGCCAGCAGCCGCGGGGTGGGCCCCTACAATGAGCAGTTCTTC.